What follows are 13 T cell receptor beta chains derived from one specimen sequenced in a study of cytomegalovirus exposure and HLA in healthy donors. The PCR ran on 60 Vbeta and 13 Jbeta primers. The data were produced by immunoSEQ multiplex PCR, yet TCRdb's version contains in-frame clones alone and is incomplete. The sample includes under 300,000 clones, about 80% seen only once; the top ten take less than 9%. Sequencing was performed on PBMCs. The receptor set was obtained from a woman aged 60-70 years in good health and CMV-seropositive.

V usage is TRBV30 and J usage is TRBJ2-2; possible D gene TRBD1, 6 bases. The germline gives CDR1 GTSNPN, CDR2 SVGIG (reference sequence). The CDR3 is made up of 12 amino acids. Between the trimmed V and J ends, which lost 2 bases and 8 bases, there was a span of 9 bases. CDR3 sequence (DNA): TGTGCCTGGAGTCACAGGGTTGGGGAGCTGTTTTTT. Amino acids: CAWSHRVGELFF.

In its sample, this clone was seen a few times. The chain recombines TRBV6-5 with TRBJ1-1; maybe TRBD1 (6 bases). This CDR3 contains 14 residues. Germline-derived CDR1 and CDR2 are MNHEY and SVGAGI. The ends were cut back, 2 bases at V and 9 bases at J, with 16 bases in the middle. CDR3 in DNA: TGTGCCAGCAGTTACGAGGGGGGGACGGGAAAAGCTTTCTTT. This gives the protein CASSYEGGTGKAFF.

The chain carries TRBV6-5 and TRBJ1-2, with TRBD1 as a possible D gene (6 bases). The V end lost 7 bases, the J end lost 4 bases, and 13 bases lay between the germline ends. Germline V gene sequence: CDR1 MNHEY, CDR2 SVGAGI. This CDR3 is 13 amino acids long. CDR3 amino acids: CASKQGDVYGYTF. The CDR3 DNA reads TGTGCCAGCAAACAGGGAGATGTCTATGGCTACACCTTC.

The chain combines TRBV10-3 with TRBJ2-7; D is uncertain. This CDR3 region has 9 residues. V lost 11 bases to trimming and J lost 6 bases, with 8 bases between them. Per germline, CDR1 ENHRY and CDR2 SYGVKD. CDR3 bases: TGTGCCGTCGGGTTCGAGCAGTACTTC. The encoded protein is CAVGFEQYF.

This clone was observed a single time. This sequence joins TRBV28 and TRBJ1-2; 8 nucleotides agree with TRBD1. Germline loops: CDR1 MDHEN, CDR2 SYDVKM. The CDR3 length is 13 residues. J gave up 5 bases and V 6 bases, and 5 bases lay outside the gene matches. DNA of the CDR3: TGTGCCAGCAGCCGGACAGGGCCTTATGGCTACACCTTC. Translated: CASSRTGPYGYTF.

The chain carries TRBV11-2 and TRBJ2-7, with 10 positions matching TRBD2. The CDR3 has 14 amino acids. CDR1 is SGHAT and CDR2 is FQNNGV in the germline V gene. The trim removed 6 bases at V and 0 bases at J, leaving 2 bases unmatched. This CDR3 is CASSPSGSSYEQYF. CDR3 bases: TGTGCCAGCAGTCCTAGCGGGAGCTCCTACGAGCAGTACTTC.

The CDR3 loop is CASSTGRAYNEQFF. The CDR3 bases are TGTGCCAGCAGTACCGGGAGAGCCTACAATGAGCAGTTCTTC. This chain uses TRBV7-2 with TRBJ2-1; weak D call: TRBD2 (6 bases). CDR1 is SGHTA and CDR2 is FQGNSA in the germline V gene. Trimming pared 6 bases from V and 2 bases from J, leaving 11 bases between. The CDR3 runs to 14 residues.

The chain uses TRBV4-2 and TRBJ2-1, with 7 bases matching TRBD1. CDR3 length: 13 amino acids. Trimming removed 4 bases from V and 9 bases from J; junction bases left unmatched: 6. The germline V gene has CDR1 LGHNA and CDR2 YNFKEQ. The CDR3 protein is CASSRTDRAEQFF. The CDR3 DNA follows: TGTGCCAGCAGCCGAACAGACAGGGCTGAGCAGTTCTTC.

The chain carries TRBV5-4 and TRBJ2-5; the match to TRBD1 covers 7 bases. Germline V lookup: CDR1 SGHNT, CDR2 YYREEE (reference sequence). V lost 2 bases to trimming and J lost 4 bases; unmatched junction nucleotides: 5. This CDR3 is built from 14 residues. The DNA of the CDR3 is TGTGCCAGCAGCTTAGAGGGGGCCGGAGAGACCCAGTACTTC. Protein sequence: CASSLEGAGETQYF.

The chain couples TRBV5-1 to TRBJ2-2, with D unresolved. Trimming cost V 1 base and J 0 bases, with 7 bases left between them. The germline V gene has CDR1 SGHRS and CDR2 YFSETQ. This CDR3 region has 15 residues. CDR3 nucleotide sequence: TGCGCCAGCAGCTTGACAGCTACGAACACCGGGGAGCTGTTTTTT. Translation gives CASSLTATNTGELFF.

CDR3 amino acids: CASSMLGQGYEQYF. In nucleotides, the CDR3 is TGTGCCAGTAGTATGTTGGGACAGGGCTACGAGCAGTACTTC. This chain connects TRBV19 to TRBJ2-7, with TRBD1 matching 9 bases. Per the germline V gene, CDR1 is LNHDA and CDR2 is SQIVND (reference sequence). J lost 3 bases, V lost 3 bases, and 3 bases had no gene match. The CDR3 runs 14 residues.

This clone was seen only a few times. The V call is TRBV18, the J call TRBJ2-2, with 7 positions matching TRBD1. The V segment lost 3 bases and the J segment 0 bases; nucleotides outside the gene matches: 4. The CDR3 has 16 amino acids. Germline lookup yields CDR1 KGHSH and CDR2 LQKENI. The CDR3 bases are TGTGCCAGCTCACCGGACAGGCTCGCGAACACCGGGGAGCTGTTTTTT. Translation: CASSPDRLANTGELFF. Full variable domain (outside the CDR3, taken from reference TRBV18 and TRBJ2-2): NAGVMQNPRHLVRRRGQEARLRCSPMKGHSHVYWYRQLPEEGLKFMVYLQKENIIDESGMPKERFSAEFPKEGPSILRIQQVVRGDSAAYFCASSPDRLANTGELFFGEGSRLTVL.

This clone was counted at least ten times. V is TRBV6-5 and J is TRBJ2-3; D perhaps matches TRBD2 (6 bases). The germline CDR1 and CDR2 sequences are MNHEY and SVGAGI. The CDR3 length is 16 residues. Trimming took off 4 bases at V and 2 bases at J, with 16 bases between the two ends. CDR3 DNA: TGTGCCAGCAGTTCCTTAGGGCGGGGCTACACAGATACGCAGTATTTT. Its protein is CASSSLGRGYTDTQYF.